The present T cell receptor beta chain was sequenced within a study of blood T cell repertoires in COVID-19. Across the whole study: From the United States, Italy and Spain came samples of acute and convalescent COVID-19. PBMCs, B-cell-depleted T cells, or T cells were the source of the cDNA or gDNA that made up the material.

This CDR3 is 13 amino acids long. V lost 2 bases and J 5 bases, leaving 9 bases between the germline ends. CDR1 is KGHSH, CDR2 LQKENI, per germline. In the study's own analysis: Estimation of nucleated cell counts was performed using reference gene primer amplification. Here immunoSEQ multiplex PCR was the method, and the copy in TCRdb shows in-frame clones only, minus some. V and J calls and clone size follow that table, whereas D and trimming were derived from the DNA. Of some 220,000 clones in the sample, around 83% are singletons; the top ten hold around 2.9%. The origin of this receptor is a man aged 50 to 59 who had recovered from COVID-19. The chain carries TRBV18 and TRBJ2-5, with D hard to call. Sequencing was carried out using peripheral blood. CDR3 nucleotides: TGTGCCAGCTCACCAAGTCTCAGGGAGACCCAGTACTTC. The encoded protein is CASSPSLRETQYF.